This TCR beta chain was identified in a study of blood T cell repertoires in COVID-19. Study in general: The analysed material was cDNA or gDNA that came from T cells, B-cell-depleted T cells, or PBMCs.

How the authors handled the data: Researchers report that nucleated cell counts were estimated from reference gene primer amplification. Profiling relied on immunoSEQ multiplex PCR, and the TCRdb table lists in-frame clones only, not all of them. The V and J calls and the clone size are those of that table, but D and trimming were determined from the DNA. The sample contains roughly 220,000 clones, over 70% of which appear only once. The CDR3 consists of 16 residues. Trimming took 2 bases from V and 3 from J; bases not matched to a gene: 4. The germline V gene has CDR1 SGHDT and CDR2 YYEEEE. This sequence was found in a woman aged 65 to 85 with acute or convalescent COVID-19. The V gene is TRBV5-6, the J gene TRBJ2-2; 10 bases fit TRBD2. Sequencing was carried out using peripheral blood. CDR3 sequence (DNA): TGTGCCAGCAGCTTTAGCGGGAGGCGGGACACCGGGGAGCTGTTTTTT. It encodes CASSFSGRRDTGELFF. Combining the CDR3 with reference TRBV5-6 and TRBJ2-2 gives the whole variable domain DAGVTQSPTHLIKTRGQQVTLRCSPKSGHDTVSWYQQALGQGPQFIFQYYEEEERQRGNFPDRFSGHQFPNYSSELNVNALLLGDSALYLCASSFSGRRDTGELFFGEGSRLTVL.